The TCR beta chain described here comes from a study of cytomegalovirus exposure and HLA in healthy donors. Study in general: The approximately 130 validation repertoires matched the roughly 670 first-cohort repertoires in platform, a later analysis reported. Overall study results and limits: The study labeled around 160 TCR beta chains cytomegalovirus-associated. The tendency of first-cohort TCR clusters to co-occur in the approximately 120 validation repertoires was identified by a subsequent analysis.

With respect to this clone: Antigen specificity is unknown.

An approximately 120-subject validation cohort, separate from the 666-subject first cohort, supplied the donors. Trimming stripped 3 bases from V and 6 bases from J, with 13 bases between. The CDR3 is made up of 14 amino acids. CDR1 SEHNR and CDR2 FQNEAQ come from the germline V gene (reference sequence). Clones were sequenced by immunoSEQ multiplex PCR, and TCRdb holds only the in-frame ones, with some missing. This sample has some 260,000 clones, with about 90% found just once. This rearrangement joins TRBV7-9 to TRBJ2-3, with D perhaps matching TRBD1 or TRBD2 (6 bases each). The clonotype comes from a man aged 18 to 35 in good health and CMV-seropositive. Input material: PBMCs. CDR3 nucleotides: TGTGCCAGCAGCTTGTGGGGGGCCTCCGATACGCAGTATTTT. This codes for CASSLWGASDTQYF.